The following is a TCR beta chain sequence with its context. What this receptor recognizes is not known. The sample holds no much larger clone one base away, and base qualities are not on file. CDR1 and CDR2 are read off the germline V gene (reference sequence) as MNHEY and SMNVEV. Counted from cysteine to phenylalanine, this CDR3 has 14 amino acids. The only DNA kept is the CDR3, 42 bases in frame from the first base. V is pared back by 6 bases and J by 6 bases, with 15 bases lying between the germline termini. This entry is derived from a study of cytomegalovirus exposure and HLA in healthy donors listed by TCRdb under 2017. Study-wide context: According to an earlier analysis of 587 of the donors, about 179 million T cells yielded roughly 110 million unique TCR beta sequences and more than 250 Gb of sequence data. Roughly 300 gigabases of sequencing data and tens of millions of unique TCR sequences were included in an early release covering around 600 HLA-typed donors. The genetic ancestry cluster associated with self-reported Caucasian donors included 81% of the roughly 400 genotyped donors. The aim of the study was to test whether cataloging public T cell receptors could identify signatures of past pathogen exposure. The study used immunosequencing to profile the T cell repertoires of approximately 630 subjects and linked those repertoires to cytomegalovirus serostatus. Besides the first cohort of 666 subjects, a separate validation cohort made up of 120 different subjects was used. The study combined high-throughput TCR immunosequencing, statistical association of individual TCRs with disease status, and machine learning to predict cytomegalovirus infection status. A later analysis re-analyzed previously published TCR beta repertoires from 660 or so donors and added high-resolution HLA genotyping to study TCR occurrence patterns. Rather than using new phenotypic data, the later analysis identified candidate immune exposures from TCR beta sequences and from how often those sequences occurred across donors. An earlier analysis of several hundred of the donors applied high-throughput TCR beta sequencing to assess whether each TCR beta V gene segment acted as functional or pseudogenic. Donor age, sex, ethnicity and CMV serostatus were compiled alongside the repertoire data. A later genetic analysis took genome-wide SNP genotypes for about three fifths of the 666 donors and used that subset as a discovery cohort. All discovery cohort repertoires had been generated on a single sequencing platform. Class I and class II HLA loci were covered by the typing at four-digit resolution. Typing coverage varied by locus: roughly 620-630 donors for A, B, C, DRB1 and DQB1; about 520 for DQA1; approximately 610 for DPA1; 400 to 480 for DPB1. Several DR-DQ haplotypes were handled as single units for association and clustering because linkage in the cohort was strong. Among 398 genotyped donors of the cohort, an average of approximately 230,000 unique TCR beta nucleotide sequences were sequenced per donor, 15% to 20% of them non-productive. Paper-wide results and their limitations: A later analysis reported that several top co-occurrence clusters appeared linked to parvovirus B19, influenza, CMV and Epstein-Barr virus. In the study, some 160 TCR beta chains were listed as associated with cytomegalovirus. The earlier analysis of 587 of the donors excluded around 17 rarely observed V segments, including chromosome 9 orphons, because counts were too low. Three of the identified cytomegalovirus-associated TCR beta chains were confirmed in vitro to be specific for cytomegalovirus antigens. CMV serostatus was the only immune exposure information available for the cohort. A further reported finding was that TCR beta sequences accurately predicted the HLA-A and HLA-B alleles for most subjects in the first cohort. According to the authors, the approach could potentially be generalized to other disease states and immunological phenotypes. Most TCR sequences were observed very rarely across donors, whereas some public TCRs were present in many individuals. Some IMGT-functional V segments, including TRBV6-2 and TRBV6-3, could not be distinguished by the 87-base-pair reads and were therefore excluded. Compared with equally common non-associated chains, HLA-associated TCR beta chains in a later analysis were more clonally expanded and had lower generation probabilities. In this cohort, only TCR beta chains were sequenced, and detectable features were limited by the absence of alpha or paired-chain data. An association between a missense DCLRE1C variant and V-gene and J-gene trimming of TCR beta chains was found in a later genetic analysis and replicated in an independent cohort. Linkage disequilibrium might explain the correlated functional status among segregating V segments, but an unknown experimental factor could not be ruled out. In a later analysis, the rate of TCR association differed among HLA loci, with DRB1 alleles having the most associated TCRs and HLA-C alleles having the fewest. In both the original and validation cohorts, the classifier was reported to diagnose cytomegalovirus status with high specificity and sensitivity. Strong co-occurrence of HLA alleles, especially DR and DQ, made assigning TCR associations to individual alleles difficult. Most CMV-associated TCR beta chains appeared to be HLA-restricted in a later analysis, and the HLA associations seemed to be driven largely by CMV exposure. A later analysis associated around 16,000 TCR beta sequences with specific HLA alleles at a false discovery rate of 0.05. The sequencing pipeline was judged likely to have produced a cluster of highly shared sequence variants as a technical artifact. In a later genetic analysis, fewer N-insertions in productive TCRs were reported among donors in an Asian-associated ancestry cluster than the roughly 640-donor mean. In an earlier analysis of roughly 560 of the donors, most TCR beta V segments were observed in productive rearrangements about 87% or about 30% of the time, broadly matching IMGT annotations. HLA typing was unavailable for some donors at each locus, so association tests used only the typed subset. Presence/absence analyses assumed roughly uniform sequencing depth across donors, an assumption that may not hold.

The library was prepared using the immunoSEQ multiplex PCR assay. For the multiplex PCR, a mixture combining 60 forward primers for TCR Vbeta segments and 13 reverse primers for TCR Jbeta segments was used. A multiplex PCR assay on genomic DNA amplified the CDR3 region of rearranged TCR beta genes. The amplified TCR beta libraries were sequenced on the Illumina HiSeq System as 87-base-pair reads. As for how the authors treated the data: Across the 640 or so repertoires, a later analysis counted tens of millions of unique TCR beta chains, some 11 million of which were shared by at least two donors. To remove PCR and sequencing errors, raw reads were error-corrected and collapsed into unique sequences using a nearest-neighbor algorithm that merged closely related sequences. CDR3 sequences were aligned to IMGT reference sequences to assign V, D and J gene segments. For a sequence to be retained, a match of at least six nucleotides was required to both a V gene segment and a J gene segment. Rearrangements were called productive when the CDR3 lacked stop codons and stayed in frame with V and J; all others were non-productive. CDR3 was defined by IMGT convention, running from the second conserved V-encoded cysteine to the conserved J-encoded phenylalanine. The earlier analysis of about 610 of the donors excluded sequences that lacked an unambiguous match to a single V gene segment. An earlier analysis of 500 to 700 of the donors classified V segments as functional when productive rearrangements were above 56.7% and as segregating when the standard deviation between donors was above 5%. A statistical classification framework was built to diagnose cytomegalovirus status from the catalog of TCR beta chain sequences. V and J gene assignment, in a later analysis, came from comparing TCR nucleotide sequences with IMGT/GENE-DB human TR gene sequences. Using the TCRdist pipeline, a later analysis assigned CDR3 sequences along with most-parsimonious VDJ recombination scenarios. A later analysis defined each TCR beta chain by its CDR3 amino acid sequence plus V-gene family, and excluded reads lacking a unique V-gene family. A later analysis removed several hundred highly shared, low-generation-probability nucleotide sequences to deal with suspected cross-contamination and a sequencing artifact. A later analysis calculated a clonal expansion index for each public chain from normalized within-repertoire ranks of inferred template counts. In a later analysis, generation probabilities were computed with a VDJ recombination model fitted to out-of-frame rearrangements, and the resulting probabilities were checked against IGoR. In a later analysis, hypergeometric tests were used to score TCR-TCR, TCR-HLA and TCR-CMV co-occurrence, with a repertoire-size bias correction applied to TCR pairs. To estimate false discovery rates, a later analysis permuted the HLA or CMV assignments 20 times. In a later analysis, co-occurring TCRs were grouped with DBSCAN, and TCRdist sequence similarity was added when clustering was performed within HLA-allele-positive subsets. Co-occurrence clustering excluded repertoires with fewer than 30,000 or more than 120,000 public chains, plus five with anomalous nucleotide sharing. The table was pulled from immuneACCESS by TCRdb, which kept in-frame rearrangements only. Such tables lose some clones; where checked, under half of the loss comes from unresolved V genes, and the rest has no known cause. The DNA was the basis for D and trimming; V, J and clone size are from that table. Here the sample has more than 80,000 clones; roughly 69% occur a single time. 2.7% of the sample lies in the top ten.

The cohort consisted of approximately 670 healthy bone marrow donors. All cohort members were sampled while nominally healthy, although unrecorded immune exposures were likely present. The donor tested CMV seronegative and was one of the 352 seronegative cohort members. A peripheral blood sample was collected from each donor, and TCR beta sequencing was performed on peripheral blood mononuclear cells. The Qiagen DNeasy Blood Extraction Kit was used to extract genomic DNA from the blood cell samples. Source material: PBMCs. The clonotype comes from a man in his fifties or sixties in good health and CMV-seronegative. The rearranged segments are TRBV27 and TRBJ1-5; TRBD1 might be the D gene, on 6 matching bases. The nucleotide sequence is TGTGCCAGCAGGTCACAGGGAGAAAGTCAGCCCCAGCATTTT. It translates to CASRSQGESQPQHF.